The present TCR beta chain was sequenced within a study of shared T cell receptors in the human thymus (dated by TCRdb to the early 2020s). Regarding the research as a whole: The study examined how the human thymus generates shared, self-reactive T-cell receptor alpha chains.

Compared with germline, V lacks 6 bases and J lacks 1 base; bases without a gene match: 17. CDR1 and CDR2 were assigned from the germline V gene as MDHEN and SYDVKM. The CDR3 runs 18 amino acids, cysteine and phenylalanine included. Just the 54-base CDR3 DNA is kept, in frame starting at base 1. A word on this clone: The antigen it recognizes is unknown. Per-base qualities were not stored, and no clone one base away is much larger.

The receptor library was made with the immunoSEQ multiplex PCR assay. This immuneACCESS table, as held by TCRdb, lists in-frame sequences with V and J called but not all clones. Of the missing ones, under half trace to an unresolved V gene in checked studies; the others have no known cause. Counted in this sample were 600,000 to 900,000 clones; approximately 85% of them appeared once. The ten largest account for roughly 0.01% of the sample. The data were also submitted as part of a second study, on human thymus T cells. The second study's authors report: Donors were immunologically healthy infants undergoing open corrective cardiac surgery for congenital heart defects in Finland. Thymus tissue was obtained as surgical resects removed during corrective cardiac surgery. Biased V and J gene segment usage appeared to be present in both thymic and peripheral blood repertoires. The related research reported highly overlapping thymic TCR repertoires among unrelated individuals. The study characterized TCR alpha and beta repertoires from fewer than ten infant thymus samples and a few related peripheral blood samples. Donor ages ranged from 7 to 244 days, and the cohort comprised five to seven male and a couple of female infants. Thymocytes were released mechanically from tissue and stored at -70 °C as pellets of roughly 9-31 million cells. A QIAsymphony instrument was used to extract genomic DNA from frozen cell pellets. TCRB and TCRAD loci were amplified from a standardized quantity of quality-controlled genomic DNA using the immunoSEQ multiplex PCR assay. The amplicons covered the V(D)J region and were long enough to include the CDR3 and to identify the V and J genes. The amplicons were sequenced on an Illumina platform via the commercial immunoSEQ service. Primer bias and sequencing errors were corrected using previously described methods, and TCRAD and TCRB definitions followed the IMGT database. immunoSEQ Analyzer 3.0 and VDJTools were used for repertoire analysis, which covered basic statistics, V/J segment usage, diversity estimates, rarefaction and pairwise overlap. Chao1, ChaoE, Efron-Thisted, Shannon and inverse Simpson indices were used to estimate diversity, which was also estimated on datasets down-sampled to the smallest sample. Repertoire overlap was assessed by strict matching of CDR3 nucleotide sequence, V gene and J gene, and clustering was done by Jaccard-based multidimensional scaling. On average, thymus samples yielded around 800,000 unique TCRB clonotypes, whereas blood samples yielded 70,000 to 100,000.

This clonotype was sampled from a girl less than two years old with a congenital heart defect. Donor details come from another sample of the same person, matched by shared clones. The specimen sequenced was thymocytes. This chain is built from TRBV28 and TRBJ1-2; 7 middle bases align to TRBD1. For the CDR3, the sequence is CASRPDLGGERLNYGYTF. The nucleotides are TGTGCCAGCAGACCCGATTTAGGGGGCGAGCGTCTTAACTATGGCTACACCTTC.